The clone carrying this T cell receptor (beta chain) came up once. These data belong to a study of shared clonotypes between healthy human individuals. Sequencing was performed with immunoSEQ multiplex PCR; in TCRdb, only in-frame clones are kept and a portion is missing. The data contain over 700,000 clones, 72% of them singletons. Sequenced input: memory CD4+ T cells sorted from blood. Subset in this sample: CD45RA-negative fraction. This clonotype was sampled from a woman aged 25-40 years in good health.

Here the CDR3 DNA reads TGTGCCAGCACCTTCTCTGGGATCGCAGGCTACACCTTC. Its translation is CASTFSGIAGYTF. The genes are TRBV5-8 and TRBJ1-2; unclear D gene. V gave up 6 bases and J gave up 8 bases, with 17 bases separating them. The CDR3 consists of 13 residues. From germline, CDR1 is SGHTS and CDR2 YDEGEE.